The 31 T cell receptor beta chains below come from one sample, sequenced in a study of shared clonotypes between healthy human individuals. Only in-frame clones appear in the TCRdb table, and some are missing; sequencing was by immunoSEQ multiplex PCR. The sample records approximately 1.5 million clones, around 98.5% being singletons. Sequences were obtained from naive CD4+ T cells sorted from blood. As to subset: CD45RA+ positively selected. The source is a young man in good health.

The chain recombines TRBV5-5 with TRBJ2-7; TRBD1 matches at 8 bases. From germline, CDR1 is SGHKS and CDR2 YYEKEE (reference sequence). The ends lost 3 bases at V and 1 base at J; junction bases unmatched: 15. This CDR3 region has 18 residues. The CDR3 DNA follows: TGTGCCAGCAGCTCTATTATGCTCCGGGACAGGATATCCTACGAGCAGTACTTC. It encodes CASSSIMLRDRISYEQYF.

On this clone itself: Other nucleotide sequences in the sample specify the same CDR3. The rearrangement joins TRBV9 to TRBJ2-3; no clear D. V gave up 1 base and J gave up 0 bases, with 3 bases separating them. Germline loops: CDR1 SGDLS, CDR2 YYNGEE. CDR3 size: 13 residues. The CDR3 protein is CASSVSSTDTQYF. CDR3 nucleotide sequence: TGTGCCAGCAGCGTATCTAGCACAGATACGCAGTATTTT.

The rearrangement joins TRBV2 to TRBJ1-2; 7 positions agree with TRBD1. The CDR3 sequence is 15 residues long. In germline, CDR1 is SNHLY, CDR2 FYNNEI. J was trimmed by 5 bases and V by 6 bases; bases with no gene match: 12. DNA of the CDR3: TGTGCCAGCAGCGTCGAAAGGGACAGTTTATATGGCTACACCTTC. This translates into CASSVERDSLYGYTF. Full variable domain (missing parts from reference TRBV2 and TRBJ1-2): EPEVTQTPSHQVTQMGQEVILRCVPISNHLYFYWYRQILGQKVEFLVSFYNNEISEKSEIFDDQFSVERPDGSNFTLKIRSTKLEDSAMYFCASSVERDSLYGYTFGSGTRLTVV.

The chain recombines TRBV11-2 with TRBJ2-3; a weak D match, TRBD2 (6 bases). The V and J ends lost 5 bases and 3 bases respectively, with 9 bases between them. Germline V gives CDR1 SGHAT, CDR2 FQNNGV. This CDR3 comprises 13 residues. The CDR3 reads CASSPGRTDTQYF. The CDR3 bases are TGTGCCAGCAGCCCAGGGAGGACAGATACGCAGTATTTT.

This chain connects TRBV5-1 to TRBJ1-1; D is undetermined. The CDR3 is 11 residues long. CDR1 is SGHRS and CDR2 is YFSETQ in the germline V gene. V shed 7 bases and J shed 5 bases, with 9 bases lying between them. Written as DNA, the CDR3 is TGCGCCAGCCCCTTAAGGACTGAAGCTTTCTTT. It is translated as CASPLRTEAFF.

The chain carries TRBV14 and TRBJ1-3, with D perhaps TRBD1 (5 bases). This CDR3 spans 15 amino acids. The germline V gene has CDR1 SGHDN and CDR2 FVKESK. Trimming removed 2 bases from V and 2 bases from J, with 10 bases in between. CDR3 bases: TGTGCCAGCAGCCAACGCCAGGGAACTGGAAACACCATATATTTT. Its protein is CASSQRQGTGNTIYF. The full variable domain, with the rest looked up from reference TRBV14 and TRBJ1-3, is EAGVTQFPSHSVIEKGQTVTLRCDPISGHDNLYWYRRVMGKEIKFLLHFVKESKQDESGMPNNRFLAERTGGTYSTLKVQPAELEDSGVYFCASSQRQGTGNTIYFGEGSWLTVV.

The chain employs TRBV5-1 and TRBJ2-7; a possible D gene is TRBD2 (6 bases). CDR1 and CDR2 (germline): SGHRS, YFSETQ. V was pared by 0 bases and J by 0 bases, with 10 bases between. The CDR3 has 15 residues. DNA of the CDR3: TGCGCCAGCAGCTTGGACGGGAGTACCTCCTACGAGCAGTACTTC. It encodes CASSLDGSTSYEQYF.

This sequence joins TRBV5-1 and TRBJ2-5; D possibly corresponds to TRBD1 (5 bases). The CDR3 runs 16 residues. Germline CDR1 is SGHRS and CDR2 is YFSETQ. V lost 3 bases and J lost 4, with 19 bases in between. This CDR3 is CASSWITGAGRETQYF. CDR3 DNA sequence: TGCGCCAGCAGCTGGATAACTGGGGCAGGGCGAGAGACCCAGTACTTC.

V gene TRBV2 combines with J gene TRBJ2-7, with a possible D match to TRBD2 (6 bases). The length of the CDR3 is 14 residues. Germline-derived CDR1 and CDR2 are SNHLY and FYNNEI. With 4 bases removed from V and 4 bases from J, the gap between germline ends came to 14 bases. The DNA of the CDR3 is TGTGCCAGCAGTGCCCTAGCGACCTCATACGAGCAGTACTTC. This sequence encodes CASSALATSYEQYF.

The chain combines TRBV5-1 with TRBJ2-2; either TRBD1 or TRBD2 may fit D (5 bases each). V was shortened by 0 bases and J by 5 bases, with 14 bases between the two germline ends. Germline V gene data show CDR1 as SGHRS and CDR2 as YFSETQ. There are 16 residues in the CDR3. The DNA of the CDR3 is TGCGCCAGCAGCTTGGTTGGGGGAAGAGGTACCGGGGAGCTGTTTTTT. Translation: CASSLVGGRGTGELFF.

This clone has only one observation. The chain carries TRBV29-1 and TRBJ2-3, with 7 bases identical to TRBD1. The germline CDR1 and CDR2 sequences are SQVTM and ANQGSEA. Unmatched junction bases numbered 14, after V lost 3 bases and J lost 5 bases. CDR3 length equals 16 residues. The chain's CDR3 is CSVEKTGARGGDTQYF. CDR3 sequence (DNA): TGCAGCGTTGAGAAAACAGGGGCCCGGGGCGGAGATACGCAGTATTTT.

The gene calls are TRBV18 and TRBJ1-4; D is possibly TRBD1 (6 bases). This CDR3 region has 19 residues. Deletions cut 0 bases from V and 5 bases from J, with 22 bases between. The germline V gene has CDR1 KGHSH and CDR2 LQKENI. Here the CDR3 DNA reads TGTGCCAGCTCACCACCGGATCAGGGGAGAAAGAAAGGCAATGAAAAACTGTTTTTT. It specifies CASSPPDQGRKKGNEKLFF. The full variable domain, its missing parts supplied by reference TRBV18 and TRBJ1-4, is NAGVMQNPRHLVRRRGQEARLRCSPMKGHSHVYWYRQLPEEGLKFMVYLQKENIIDESGMPKERFSAEFPKEGPSILRIQQVVRGDSAAYFCASSPPDQGRKKGNEKLFFGSGTQLSVL.

The CDR3 nucleotides read TGTGCCAGCAGCTTAGAGGAGGGTAAAATCTACAATGAGCAGTTCTTC. Encoded protein: CASSLEEGKIYNEQFF. This chain uses TRBV7-9 with TRBJ2-1, with D perhaps TRBD2 (6 bases). The CDR3 length is 16 residues. Germline CDR1 and CDR2: SEHNR and FQNEAQ (reference sequence). Trimming removed 1 base from V and 3 bases from J, with 13 bases in between.

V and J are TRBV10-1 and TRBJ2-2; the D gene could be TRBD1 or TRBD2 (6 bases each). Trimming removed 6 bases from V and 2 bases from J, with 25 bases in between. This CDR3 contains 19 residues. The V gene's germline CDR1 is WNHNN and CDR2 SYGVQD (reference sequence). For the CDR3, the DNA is TGCGCCAGCAGCGATGCCCTCTGGAGGGGGACGCCTAACACCGGGGAGCTGTTTTTT. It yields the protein CASSDALWRGTPNTGELFF.

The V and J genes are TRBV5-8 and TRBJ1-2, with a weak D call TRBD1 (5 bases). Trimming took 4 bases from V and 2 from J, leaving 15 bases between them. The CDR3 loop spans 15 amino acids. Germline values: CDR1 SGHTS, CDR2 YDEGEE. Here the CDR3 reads CASSGDLRGNYGYTF. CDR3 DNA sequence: TGTGCCAGCAGCGGGGACCTACGGGGCAACTATGGCTACACCTTC.

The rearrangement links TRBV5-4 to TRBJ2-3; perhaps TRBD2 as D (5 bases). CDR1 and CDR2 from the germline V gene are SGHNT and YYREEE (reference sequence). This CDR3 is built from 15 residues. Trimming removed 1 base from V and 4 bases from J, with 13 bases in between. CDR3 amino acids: CASSLSTVGADTQYF. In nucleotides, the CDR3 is TGTGCCAGCAGCTTGTCGACCGTGGGAGCAGATACGCAGTATTTT.

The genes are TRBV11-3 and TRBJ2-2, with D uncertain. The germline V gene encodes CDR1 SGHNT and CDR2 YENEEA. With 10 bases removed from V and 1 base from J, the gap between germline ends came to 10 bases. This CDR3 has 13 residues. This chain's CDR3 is CATTSQNTGELFF. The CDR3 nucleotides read TGTGCCACCACTTCTCAGAACACCGGGGAGCTGTTTTTT.

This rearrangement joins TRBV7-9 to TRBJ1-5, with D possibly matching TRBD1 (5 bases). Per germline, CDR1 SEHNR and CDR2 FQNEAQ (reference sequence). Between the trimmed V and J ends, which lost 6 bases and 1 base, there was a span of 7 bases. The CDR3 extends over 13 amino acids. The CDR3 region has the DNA TGTGCCAGCAGTTGGGGGAGCAATCAGCCCCAGCATTTT. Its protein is CASSWGSNQPQHF.

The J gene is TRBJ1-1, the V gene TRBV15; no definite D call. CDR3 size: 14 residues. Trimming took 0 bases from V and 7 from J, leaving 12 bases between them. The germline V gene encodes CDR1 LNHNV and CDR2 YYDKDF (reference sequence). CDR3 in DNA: TGTGCCACCAGCAGAGATGGTCGAACGGTTGAAGCTTTCTTT. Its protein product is CATSRDGRTVEAFF.

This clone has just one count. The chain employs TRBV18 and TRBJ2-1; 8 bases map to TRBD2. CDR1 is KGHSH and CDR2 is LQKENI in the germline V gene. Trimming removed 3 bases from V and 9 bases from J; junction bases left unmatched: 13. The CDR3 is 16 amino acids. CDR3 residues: CASSPTLAAGRGEQFF. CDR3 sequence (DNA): TGTGCCAGCTCACCTACACTAGCGGCTGGACGGGGTGAGCAGTTCTTC.

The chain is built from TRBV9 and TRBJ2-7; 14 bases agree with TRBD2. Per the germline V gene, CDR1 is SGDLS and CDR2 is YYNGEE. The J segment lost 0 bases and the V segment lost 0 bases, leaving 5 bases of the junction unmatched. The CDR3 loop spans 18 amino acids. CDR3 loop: CASSVGGLAGDPSYEQYF. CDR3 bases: TGTGCCAGCAGCGTAGGGGGACTAGCGGGAGATCCCTCCTACGAGCAGTACTTC.

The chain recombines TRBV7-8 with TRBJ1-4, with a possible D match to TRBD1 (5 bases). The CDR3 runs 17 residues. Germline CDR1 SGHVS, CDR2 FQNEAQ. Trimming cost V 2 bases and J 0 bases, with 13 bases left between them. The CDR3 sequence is CASSLLAATATNEKLFF. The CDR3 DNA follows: TGTGCCAGCAGCTTATTAGCCGCGACAGCAACTAATGAAAAACTGTTTTTT.

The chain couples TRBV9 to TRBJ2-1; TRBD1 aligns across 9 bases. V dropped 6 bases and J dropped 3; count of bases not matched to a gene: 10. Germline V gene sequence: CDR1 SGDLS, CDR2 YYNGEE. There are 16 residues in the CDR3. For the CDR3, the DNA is TGTGCCAGCAACACACCGCGGGACAGGGACTACAATGAGCAGTTCTTC. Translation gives CASNTPRDRDYNEQFF.

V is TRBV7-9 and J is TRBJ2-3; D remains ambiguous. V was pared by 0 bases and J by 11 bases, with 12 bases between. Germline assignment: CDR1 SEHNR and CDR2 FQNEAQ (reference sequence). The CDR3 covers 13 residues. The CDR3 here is CASSLALGGRQYF. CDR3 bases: TGTGCCAGCAGCTTAGCGTTAGGCGGTAGGCAGTATTTT.

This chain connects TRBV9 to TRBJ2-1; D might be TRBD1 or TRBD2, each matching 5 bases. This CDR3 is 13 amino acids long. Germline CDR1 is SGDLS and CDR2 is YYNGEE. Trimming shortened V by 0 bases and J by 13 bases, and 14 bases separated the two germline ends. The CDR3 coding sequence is TGTGCCAGCAGCGTAGAGGGACGCGAGGTCCAGTTCTTC. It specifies CASSVEGREVQFF.

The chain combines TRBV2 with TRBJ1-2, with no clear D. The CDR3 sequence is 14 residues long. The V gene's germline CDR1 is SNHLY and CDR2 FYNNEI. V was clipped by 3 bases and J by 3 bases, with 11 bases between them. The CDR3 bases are TGTGCCAGCAGTGAGAGAAGGACGGACTATGGCTACACCTTC. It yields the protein CASSERRTDYGYTF. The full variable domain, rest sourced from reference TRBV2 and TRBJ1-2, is EPEVTQTPSHQVTQMGQEVILRCVPISNHLYFYWYRQILGQKVEFLVSFYNNEISEKSEIFDDQFSVERPDGSNFTLKIRSTKLEDSAMYFCASSERRTDYGYTFGSGTRLTVV.

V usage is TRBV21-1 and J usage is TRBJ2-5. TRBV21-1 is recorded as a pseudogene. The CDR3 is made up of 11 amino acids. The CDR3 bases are TGTGCCAGCAACGCAAAAGAGACCCAGTACTTC. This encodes CASNAKETQYF.

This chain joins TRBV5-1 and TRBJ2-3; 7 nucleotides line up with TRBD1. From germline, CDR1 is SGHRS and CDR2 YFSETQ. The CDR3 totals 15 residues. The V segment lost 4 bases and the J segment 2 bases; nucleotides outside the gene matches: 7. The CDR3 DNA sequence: TGCGCCAGCAGCGGACGTCAGGGGGACACAGATACGCAGTATTTT. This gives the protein CASSGRQGDTDTQYF.

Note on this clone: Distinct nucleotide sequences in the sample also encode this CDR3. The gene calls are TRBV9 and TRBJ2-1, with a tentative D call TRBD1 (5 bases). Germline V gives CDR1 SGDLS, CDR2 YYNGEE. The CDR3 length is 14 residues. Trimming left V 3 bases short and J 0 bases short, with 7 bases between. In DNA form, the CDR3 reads TGTGCCAGCAGCGGACAGAGCTCCTACAATGAGCAGTTCTTC. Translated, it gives CASSGQSSYNEQFF. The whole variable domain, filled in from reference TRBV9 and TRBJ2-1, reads DSGVTQTPKHLITATGQRVTLRCSPRSGDLSVYWYQQSLDQGLQFLIQYYNGEERAKGNILERFSAQQFPDLHSELNLSSLELGDSALYFCASSGQSSYNEQFFGPGTRLTVL.

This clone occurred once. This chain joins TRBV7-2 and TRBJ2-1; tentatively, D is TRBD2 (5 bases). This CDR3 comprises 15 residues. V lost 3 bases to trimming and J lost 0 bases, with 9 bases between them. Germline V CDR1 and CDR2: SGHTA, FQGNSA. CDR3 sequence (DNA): TGTGCCAGCAGCTTCGCCGGGAACTCCTACAATGAGCAGTTCTTC. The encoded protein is CASSFAGNSYNEQFF.

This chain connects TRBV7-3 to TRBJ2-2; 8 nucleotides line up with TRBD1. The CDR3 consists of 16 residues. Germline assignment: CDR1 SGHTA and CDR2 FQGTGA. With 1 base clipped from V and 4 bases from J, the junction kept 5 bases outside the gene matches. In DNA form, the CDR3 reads TGTGCCAGCAGCTTAATTAGGACAGGGCCCACCGGGGAGCTGTTTTTT. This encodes CASSLIRTGPTGELFF.